A single sample is the source of the 28 T cell receptor beta chains below, sequenced in a study of blood T cell repertoires in COVID-19. The repertoire was sequenced with immunoSEQ multiplex PCR; TCRdb's copy has only in-frame clones and lacks some. Here the sample spans more than 200,000 clones, roughly 89% being singletons. Input material: PBMCs or T cells enriched from blood (not recorded which). All receptors derive from a woman aged 30 to 39 who had recovered from COVID-19.

The chain has TRBV5-1 and TRBJ1-2, with a weak D call TRBD1 (6 bases). V lost 4 bases and J lost 0, with 10 bases in between. The CDR3 is 14 amino acids. Germline V gives CDR1 SGHRS, CDR2 YFSETQ. CDR3 sequence: CASSRDNANYGYTF. In nucleotides, the CDR3 is TGCGCCAGCAGCCGGGACAATGCTAACTATGGCTACACCTTC.

The genes are TRBV28 and TRBJ1-5; D is undetermined. Trimming cost V 2 bases and J 0 bases, with 11 bases left between them. The germline V gene encodes CDR1 MDHEN and CDR2 SYDVKM. This CDR3 region has 16 residues. The CDR3 loop is CASSLGWEYSNQPQHF. In DNA form, the CDR3 reads TGTGCCAGCAGTTTAGGATGGGAGTATAGCAATCAGCCCCAGCATTTT.

J is TRBJ1-2 and V is TRBV28; 7 positions agree with TRBD1. The J segment lost 6 bases and the V segment lost 5 bases, leaving 6 bases of the junction unmatched. The CDR3 is made up of 13 amino acids. CDR1 and CDR2 (germline): MDHEN, SYDVKM. CDR3 region: CASSTGQVNGYTF. In DNA, the CDR3 is TGTGCCAGCAGTACCGGACAGGTTAATGGCTACACCTTC.

The V call is TRBV6-5, the J call TRBJ1-5; tentative D call: TRBD1 (6 bases). This CDR3 region has 13 residues. Germline CDR1 is MNHEY and CDR2 is SVGAGI. The V and J ends lost 7 bases and 5 bases respectively, with 12 bases between them. The CDR3 DNA reads TGTGCCAGCAAGGGGACACCAGATCAGCCCCAGCATTTT. Amino acid sequence: CASKGTPDQPQHF.

J is TRBJ2-7 and V is TRBV28; a weak D match, TRBD1 (6 bases). V was pared by 5 bases and J by 6 bases, with 23 bases between. This CDR3 comprises 16 residues. Germline V gives CDR1 MDHEN, CDR2 SYDVKM. In DNA, the CDR3 is TGTGCCAGCAGTCCTCCATCTTACAGGGTCCGCCTCGAGCAGTACTTC. It codes for CASSPPSYRVRLEQYF.

This clone was counted a few times. The J gene is TRBJ1-2, the V gene TRBV6-5, with a possible D match to TRBD1 (5 bases). The germline V and J ends were trimmed by 8 bases and 6 bases, with 22 bases remaining between them. Germline CDR1 and CDR2: MNHEY and SVGAGI. The CDR3 runs to 15 residues. The CDR3 spells CASQGFVRGFHGYTF. CDR3 bases: TGTGCCAGCCAGGGCTTCGTGCGGGGGTTTCATGGCTACACCTTC.

This clone has ten or more counts. Other DNA sequences in this sample translate to the same CDR3. The chain couples TRBV5-6 to TRBJ1-1; tentative D call: TRBD1 (5 bases). V lost 1 base, J lost 11 bases, and 12 bases lay in between. Germline V gene data show CDR1 as SGHDT and CDR2 as YYEEEE. CDR3 size: 12 residues. The CDR3 nucleotides read TGTGCCAGCAGCTTGACGGACACCGTGGCTTTCTTT. Translated: CASSLTDTVAFF.

This rearrangement joins TRBV15 to TRBJ2-1; 10 nucleotides match TRBD2. The CDR3 contains 18 residues. CDR1 is LNHNV, CDR2 YYDKDF, per germline (reference sequence). V lost 1 base and J lost 5; bases outside the gene matches: 11. CDR3 in DNA: TGTGCCACCAGCAGAGGGGGGACTAGCGCCCAATGGAACAATGAGCAGTTCTTC. This codes for CATSRGGTSAQWNNEQFF.

The chain combines TRBV25-1 with TRBJ1-4, with D tentatively TRBD1 (5 bases). Trimming took off 7 bases at V and 7 bases at J, with 13 bases between the two ends. The germline gives CDR1 MGHDK, CDR2 SYGVNS. This CDR3 spans 13 amino acids. CDR3 coding DNA: TGTGCCAGCATGTCTGGGGCCGGTGAAAAACTGTTTTTT. Translating gives CASMSGAGEKLFF. Full variable domain (outside the CDR3, taken from reference TRBV25-1 and TRBJ1-4): EADIYQTPRYLVIGTGKKITLECSQTMGHDKMYWYQQDPGMELHLIHYSYGVNSTEKGDLSSESTVSRIRTEHFPLTLESARPSHTSQYLCASMSGAGEKLFFGSGTQLSVL.

V usage is TRBV7-9 and J usage is TRBJ2-7; 10 bases line up with TRBD2. Germline V gene sequence: CDR1 SEHNR, CDR2 FQNEAQ (reference sequence). The V and J ends lost 3 bases and 3 bases, in that order; junction bases with no gene match: 2. The CDR3 covers 14 residues. CDR3 sequence: CASSFLAGDYEQYF. The CDR3 bases are TGTGCCAGCAGCTTCCTAGCGGGAGACTACGAGCAGTACTTC.

The rearrangement uses TRBV18 and TRBJ1-1, with 9 bases identical to TRBD1. The CDR3 totals 15 residues. The junction had 2 bases not matched to a gene; V was cut back by 3 bases and J by 0 bases. CDR1 and CDR2 (germline): KGHSH, LQKENI. The DNA for the CDR3 is TGTGCCAGCTCACCTAGGACAGGGGTGAACACTGAAGCTTTCTTT. The encoded protein is CASSPRTGVNTEAFF.

V and J are TRBV27 and TRBJ1-2; D perhaps matches TRBD1 (6 bases). CDR3 size: 17 residues. Trimming removed 6 bases at V and 6 bases at J, with 26 bases between. From germline, CDR1 is MNHEY and CDR2 SMNVEV (reference sequence). The CDR3 DNA reads as TGTGCCAGCAGCAGAACCTCAGCCAAGGGACAACCAAATGGCTACACCTTC. Encoded protein: CASSRTSAKGQPNGYTF.

The chain employs TRBV14 and TRBJ1-4, with TRBD1 as a possible D gene (5 bases). The CDR3 has 15 amino acids. Germline CDR1 SGHDN, CDR2 FVKESK. V was clipped by 4 bases and J by 7 bases, with 16 bases between them. The CDR3: CASSRDRGFSEKLFF. The CDR3 nucleotides are TGTGCCAGCAGCCGCGATCGGGGGTTTTCTGAAAAACTGTTTTTT. Together with reference TRBV14 and TRBJ1-4, the CDR3 gives the full variable domain: EAGVTQFPSHSVIEKGQTVTLRCDPISGHDNLYWYRRVMGKEIKFLLHFVKESKQDESGMPNNRFLAERTGGTYSTLKVQPAELEDSGVYFCASSRDRGFSEKLFFGSGTQLSVL.

The gene calls are TRBV24-1 and TRBJ1-5; D gene uncertain. The V gene lost 3 bases and the J gene lost 5 bases, with 10 bases spanning the gap. Germline V gene data show CDR1 as KGHDR and CDR2 as SFDVKD. The CDR3 is made up of 14 amino acids. The CDR3 DNA reads TGTGCCACCAGTGATACCTATTCGGATCAGCCCCAGCATTTT. Translation: CATSDTYSDQPQHF.

V usage is TRBV10-3 and J usage is TRBJ2-3, with D uncertain. Trimming removed 3 bases at V and 5 bases at J, with 15 bases between. Germline CDR1 reads ENHRY; CDR2 reads SYGVKD. The length of the CDR3 is 15 residues. The CDR3 DNA reads as TGTGCCATCAGTGATCCGATAGTAAGAAAAGATACGCAGTATTTT. Encoded protein: CAISDPIVRKDTQYF.

The rearrangement links TRBV27 to TRBJ2-2; D is perhaps TRBD1 (7 bases). Germline V lookup: CDR1 MNHEY, CDR2 SMNVEV (reference sequence). Trimming removed 5 bases at V and 5 bases at J, with 15 bases between. CDR3 length: 15 residues. CDR3 nucleotide sequence: TGTGCCAGCAGTCCGGGGGACAGTATTACCGGGGAGCTGTTTTTT. Its protein is CASSPGDSITGELFF.

This chain uses TRBV28 with TRBJ2-3, with 9 bases aligning to TRBD2. Trimming cost V 2 bases and J 1 base; bases outside gene matches: 7. The CDR3 consists of 17 residues. Germline values: CDR1 MDHEN, CDR2 SYDVKM. The CDR3 loop reads CASSLGTSLTGTDTQYF. CDR3 nucleotides: TGTGCCAGCAGTTTAGGGACTAGCTTAACGGGCACAGATACGCAGTATTTT.

The rearrangement links TRBV7-9 to TRBJ1-2; no definite D call. This CDR3 is 14 amino acids long. V was trimmed by 5 bases and J by 2 bases, leaving 12 bases between them. CDR1 and CDR2 (germline): SEHNR, FQNEAQ (reference sequence). The CDR3 reads CASSPSHINYGYTF. CDR3 nucleotide sequence: TGTGCCAGCAGCCCATCCCACATCAACTATGGCTACACCTTC. The full variable domain, its missing parts supplied by reference TRBV7-9 and TRBJ1-2, is DTGVSQNPRHKITKRGQNVTFRCDPISEHNRLYWYRQTLGQGPEFLTYFQNEAQLEKSRLLSDRFSAERPKGSFSTLEIQRTEQGDSAMYLCASSPSHINYGYTFGSGTRLTVV.

This clone occurred a few times. The J gene is TRBJ2-6, the V gene TRBV6-4; 7 nucleotides agree with TRBD1. Germline V gene sequence: CDR1 MRHNA, CDR2 SNTAGT. The CDR3 runs 18 residues. V was pared by 5 bases and J by 0 bases, with 10 bases of the junction left unmatched. The CDR3 protein is CASSSVGTDYSGANVLTF. The CDR3 bases are TGTGCCAGCAGTTCAGTAGGGACAGACTACTCTGGGGCCAACGTCCTGACTTTC.

V and J are TRBV5-4 and TRBJ2-5; 9 positions match TRBD1. Germline CDR1 reads SGHNT; CDR2 reads YYREEE (reference sequence). The length of the CDR3 is 14 residues. J was trimmed by 2 bases and V by 4 bases; bases with no gene match: 3. CDR3 nucleotides: TGTGCCAGCAGCGCACAGGGGGCTCAAGAGACCCAGTACTTC. It codes for CASSAQGAQETQYF.

Written as DNA, the CDR3 is TGCGCCAGCAGCTCGGGGACAGGGCAGTTCACTGAAGCTTTCTTT. Protein: CASSSGTGQFTEAFF. The rearrangement links TRBV5-1 to TRBJ1-1; 9 bases are shared with TRBD1. The V and J ends lost 3 bases and 4 bases, in that order; junction bases with no gene match: 7. The germline V gene has CDR1 SGHRS and CDR2 YFSETQ. This CDR3 is built from 15 residues.

Comments on this clone: At one of its ends the junction is not consistent with the germline gene, which may arise from a read error. The chain employs TRBV7-7 and TRBJ2-1; D not certain. CDR1 SSHAT and CDR2 FNYEAQ come from the germline V gene (reference sequence). CDR3 length: 13 amino acids. The CDR3 DNA follows: TGTGCTAGCAGCTACCACCTAGACAATGAGCAGTTCTTC. Translating it yields CASSYHLDNEQFF.

The V gene is TRBV29-1, the J gene TRBJ1-5; D is perhaps TRBD1 (6 bases). CDR3 size: 14 residues. In germline, CDR1 is SQVTM, CDR2 ANQGSEA. V was pared by 4 bases and J by 1 base, with 11 bases between. DNA for the CDR3: TGCAGCGTTGTAGGGGGGGAAAGCAATCAGCCCCAGCATTTT. This translates into CSVVGGESNQPQHF.

V and J are TRBV28 and TRBJ1-1; 10 nucleotides align to TRBD1. The CDR3 extends over 14 amino acids. With V trimmed by 3 bases and J by 8 bases, 6 bases remained unmatched. Germline CDR1 and CDR2: MDHEN and SYDVKM. This chain's CDR3 is CASSLGTGVQEAFF. The CDR3 DNA sequence: TGTGCCAGCAGTTTGGGGACAGGGGTTCAAGAAGCTTTCTTT.

This clone was found once. This rearrangement joins TRBV5-1 to TRBJ2-7; D possibly corresponds to TRBD2 (6 bases). Germline V lookup: CDR1 SGHRS, CDR2 YFSETQ. V lost 0 bases and J 0 bases, leaving 16 bases between the germline ends. The CDR3 is made up of 17 amino acids. As DNA, the CDR3 is TGCGCCAGCAGCTTGGGTGTCGGAGGGCCAGGCTCCTACGAGCAGTACTTC. This sequence encodes CASSLGVGGPGSYEQYF. Together with reference TRBV5-1 and TRBJ2-7, the CDR3 gives the full variable domain: KAGVTQTPRYLIKTRGQQVTLSCSPISGHRSVSWYQQTPGQGLQFLFEYFSETQRNKGNFPGRFSGRQFSNSRSEMNVSTLELGDSALYLCASSLGVGGPGSYEQYFGPGTRLTVT.

The chain couples TRBV4-1 to TRBJ1-4; 9 bases fit TRBD1. This CDR3 comprises 14 residues. The V gene end was trimmed by 5 bases and the J gene end by 7 bases; junction bases not matched to a gene: 5. CDR1 and CDR2 from the germline V gene are MGHRA and YSYEKL. CDR3 residues: CASSWGTGIEKLFF. In nucleotides, the CDR3 is TGCGCCAGCAGCTGGGGGACAGGGATTGAAAAACTGTTTTTT.

This chain uses TRBV19 with TRBJ1-5, with TRBD1 identical over 7 bases. From germline, CDR1 is LNHDA and CDR2 SQIVND (reference sequence). The CDR3 is 14 residues long. Trimming cost V 6 bases and J 7 bases; bases outside gene matches: 9. This CDR3 reads CASRITGAKQPQHF. The CDR3 nucleotides are TGTGCCAGTAGGATAACAGGGGCGAAGCAGCCCCAGCATTTT.

The table lists this clone with a few counts. The rearrangement joins TRBV19 to TRBJ1-5; D perhaps matches TRBD1 (5 bases). The germline CDR1 and CDR2 sequences are LNHDA and SQIVND (reference sequence). This CDR3 is built from 14 residues. Deletions cut 3 bases from V and 6 bases from J, with 12 bases between. Here the CDR3 reads CASSMTREGQPQHF. As DNA, the CDR3 is TGTGCCAGTAGTATGACCAGGGAGGGTCAGCCCCAGCATTTT.